The 23 T cell receptor beta chains listed next were all sequenced from one sample in a study of identical twins. MiXCR was run by TCRdb on the 5' RACE reads, yielding one entry per CDR3 protein. The sample lists some 900,000 distinct CDR3 sequences, more than 9% occurring once. The same data also contributed to another study, on yellow fever vaccine responses in identical twins.

The sequenced sample was PBMCs. These receptor sequences come from a woman younger than 30 in good health.

The V gene is TRBV12-3 or TRBV12-4, the J gene TRBJ2-6; D unresolved. This CDR3 has 17 residues. The V end lost 4 bases, the J end lost 0 bases, and 13 bases lay between the germline ends. CDR3 sequence: CASSSGVIASGANVLTF. CDR3 sequence (DNA): TGTGCCAGCAGTTCAGGAGTGATAGCCTCTGGGGCCAACGTCCTGACTTTC.

This clonotype was seen a handful of times. The chain employs TRBV7-9 and TRBJ1-2; 10 bases map to TRBD1. The trim removed 0 bases at V and 3 bases at J, leaving 7 bases unmatched. Germline lookup yields CDR1 SEHNR and CDR2 FQNEAQ (reference sequence). This CDR3 region has 17 residues. DNA for the CDR3: TGTGCCAGCAGCTTAGCCGGAGGACAGGGGGTGGACTATGGCTACACCTTC. As protein: CASSLAGGQGVDYGYTF. Full variable domain (missing parts from reference TRBV7-9 and TRBJ1-2): DTGVSQNPRHKITKRGQNVTFRCDPISEHNRLYWYRQTLGQGPEFLTYFQNEAQLEKSRLLSDRFSAERPKGSFSTLEIQRTEQGDSAMYLCASSLAGGQGVDYGYTFGSGTRLTVV.

This clonotype was seen repeatedly, ten times or more. V gene TRBV28 combines with J gene TRBJ2-1, with a weak D call TRBD2 (6 bases). The CDR3 runs to 16 residues. Germline CDR1 MDHEN, CDR2 SYDVKM. Trimming cost V 2 bases and J 0 bases, with 11 bases left between them. The CDR3 sequence: CASSLDSRGSYNEQFF. DNA of the CDR3: TGTGCCAGCAGTTTAGACTCGCGGGGCTCCTACAATGAGCAGTTCTTC.

The chain couples TRBV12-3 or TRBV12-4 to TRBJ1-5, with TRBD1 matching 9 bases. Unmatched junction bases numbered 5, after V lost 6 bases and J lost 5 bases. CDR3 length: 14 amino acids. Written as DNA, the CDR3 is TGTGCCAGCAGCCCGGACAGGGGCTATCAGCCCCAGCATTTT. It is translated as CASSPDRGYQPQHF.

V gene TRBV5-1 combines with J gene TRBJ1-1; 7 nucleotides agree with TRBD1. The CDR3 covers 16 residues. The germline V gene has CDR1 SGHRS and CDR2 YFSETQ. The trim removed 4 bases at V and 1 base at J, leaving 10 bases unmatched. The DNA of the CDR3 is TGCGCCAGCAGCCAGCCGGGACAGCTACCGAACACTGAAGCTTTCTTT. Its translation is CASSQPGQLPNTEAFF. The full variable domain, with the rest looked up from reference TRBV5-1 and TRBJ1-1, is KAGVTQTPRYLIKTRGQQVTLSCSPISGHRSVSWYQQTPGQGLQFLFEYFSETQRNKGNFPGRFSGRQFSNSRSEMNVSTLELGDSALYLCASSQPGQLPNTEAFFGQGTRLTVV.

This clonotype was picked up a small number of times. The genes are TRBV10-1 and TRBJ2-1; no firm D call. This CDR3 is built from 17 residues. The V gene lost 2 bases and the J gene lost 0 bases, with 14 bases spanning the gap. Germline values: CDR1 WNHNN, CDR2 SYGVQD (reference sequence). CDR3 loop: CASSETTDVSSYNEQFF. The CDR3 nucleotides read TGCGCCAGCAGTGAGACCACGGACGTGAGCTCCTACAATGAGCAGTTCTTC.

The CDR3 reads CASSLVRPRISYEQYF. CDR3 sequence (DNA): TGTGCCAGCAGCTTAGTGCGTCCGCGGATTTCCTACGAGCAGTACTTC. The rearrangement uses TRBV7-2 and TRBJ2-7; no firm D call. V dropped 1 base and J dropped 1 base, with 14 bases sitting between them. From germline, CDR1 is SGHTA and CDR2 FQGNSA. CDR3 size: 16 residues.

The chain is built from TRBV10-3 and TRBJ2-1; weak D call: TRBD2 (5 bases). The germline gives CDR1 ENHRY, CDR2 SYGVKD. The CDR3 consists of 16 residues. Trimming shortened V by 4 bases and J by 8 bases, and 21 bases separated the two germline ends. CDR3 in DNA: TGTGCCATCAGTGCAGGACCCGGGGTCCCAATAGATGAGCAGTTCTTC. Translating it yields CAISAGPGVPIDEQFF.

This clonotype was detected ten times or more. Germline and junction disagree at one end, which may indicate a read error. The rearrangement joins TRBV5-1 to TRBJ1-4; no firm D call. The germline V gene has CDR1 SGHRS and CDR2 YFSETQ. This CDR3 has 13 residues. The CDR3 reads CASSLAGNEKLFF. CDR3 DNA sequence: TGTGCCAGCAGCTTAGCCGGGAATGAAAAACTGTTTTTT.

About this clonotype: A much larger clone is a single base away; this may be a read error. The rearrangement links TRBV4-1 to TRBJ2-6; tentative D call: TRBD2 (6 bases). Germline V gene sequence: CDR1 MGHRA, CDR2 YSYEKL. There are 16 residues in the CDR3. Trimming cost V 8 bases and J 0 bases, with 14 bases left between them. CDR3 nucleotides: TGCGCCAGCGGCTCGGGACTTTACTCTGGGGCCAACGTCCTGACTTTC. Translating it yields CASGSGLYSGANVLTF.

This clonotype appeared a few times. The V and J genes are TRBV12-3 or TRBV12-4 and TRBJ2-3; D may be TRBD1 (5 bases). This CDR3 is 12 amino acids long. V was clipped by 5 bases and J by 7 bases, with 10 bases between them. This CDR3 is CASSGAPNTQYF. For the CDR3, the DNA is TGTGCCAGCAGTGGGGCCCCCAATACGCAGTATTTT.

This chain connects TRBV7-9 to TRBJ2-7; D is possibly TRBD2 (5 bases). The CDR3 contains 10 residues. V shed 11 bases and J shed 2 bases, with 7 bases lying between them. Germline V gene sequence: CDR1 SEHNR, CDR2 FQNEAQ (reference sequence). Written as DNA, the CDR3 is TGTGCCGGAGGAACCTACGAGCAGTACTTC. Amino acid sequence: CAGGTYEQYF. The whole variable domain, remainder taken from reference TRBV7-9 and TRBJ2-7, is DTGVSQNPRHKITKRGQNVTFRCDPISEHNRLYWYRQTLGQGPEFLTYFQNEAQLEKSRLLSDRFSAERPKGSFSTLEIQRTEQGDSAMYLCAGGTYEQYFGPGTRLTVT.

This clonotype was observed a few times. The chain combines TRBV7-8 with TRBJ1-4, with 8 bases that match TRBD1. The CDR3 is 16 amino acids. Trimming at V came to 2 bases and at J to 4 bases, leaving 6 bases not matched to a gene. CDR1 and CDR2 from the germline V gene are SGHVS and FQNEAQ. In DNA form, the CDR3 reads TGTGCCAGCAGCTTATTTCGGACAGGGAATAATGAAAAACTGTTTTTT. Protein: CASSLFRTGNNEKLFF. The whole variable domain, filled in from reference TRBV7-8 and TRBJ1-4, reads GAGVSQSPRYKVAKRGQDVALRCDPISGHVSLFWYQQALGQGPEFLTYFQNEAQLDKSGLPSDRFFAERPEGSVSTLKIQRTQQEDSAVYLCASSLFRTGNNEKLFFGSGTQLSVL.

The rearrangement uses TRBV4-1 and TRBJ1-4; D unresolved. Germline CDR1 MGHRA, CDR2 YSYEKL. V was clipped by 0 bases and J by 0 bases, with 8 bases between them. The CDR3 loop spans 16 amino acids. CDR3 coding DNA: TGCGCCAGCAGCCAAGATATGGTTGCAACTAATGAAAAACTGTTTTTT. Residues: CASSQDMVATNEKLFF.

V is TRBV10-2 and J is TRBJ1-1, with a weak D call TRBD1 (6 bases). V was cut by 3 bases and J by 3 bases, with 11 bases left in between. The CDR3 runs to 14 residues. Germline CDR1 reads WSHSY; CDR2 reads SAAADI. CDR3 region: CASSDGGLDTEAFF. Written as DNA, the CDR3 is TGCGCCAGCAGTGATGGGGGGCTCGACACTGAAGCTTTCTTT.

This clonotype was picked up a small number of times. This chain uses TRBV7-6 with TRBJ2-7; TRBD2 is a possible D gene (5 bases). V gave up 5 bases and J gave up 3 bases, with 14 bases separating them. CDR3 size: 14 residues. Germline loops: CDR1 SGHVS, CDR2 FNYEAQ. The CDR3 reads CASSSRLGSYEQYF. CDR3 coding DNA: TGTGCCAGCAGCAGCCGCCTGGGGAGCTACGAGCAGTACTTC.

CDR3 amino acids: CASSQGRTSGRVTGELFF. CDR3 sequence (DNA): TGTGCCAGCAGCCAAGGCCGGACTAGCGGGAGAGTAACCGGGGAGCTGTTTTTT. The chain joins TRBV3-1 to TRBJ2-2; 13 bases align to TRBD2. Germline V gives CDR1 LGHDT, CDR2 YNNKEL (reference sequence). V lost 1 base and J lost 5; bases outside the gene matches: 7. This CDR3 contains 18 residues.

The rearrangement uses TRBV5-4 and TRBJ2-3, with 11 bases lining up with TRBD2. J was trimmed by 3 bases and V by 0 bases; bases with no gene match: 12. CDR3 length: 19 amino acids. Germline-derived CDR1 and CDR2 are SGHNT and YYREEE (reference sequence). CDR3 sequence reads: CASSLGLAGGLRGTDTQYF. The CDR3 DNA sequence: TGTGCCAGCAGCTTGGGGCTAGCGGGAGGACTTAGGGGTACAGATACGCAGTATTTT.

This clonotype was seen once. This rearrangement joins TRBV7-2 to TRBJ2-1, with 10 positions matching TRBD2. V gave up 3 bases and J gave up 9 bases; unmatched junction bases: 20. Germline CDR1 and CDR2: SGHTA and FQGNSA. CDR3 length equals 19 residues. The chain's CDR3 is CASSFARGRGASGSGEQFF. Here the CDR3 DNA reads TGTGCCAGCAGCTTTGCAAGGGGGCGGGGGGCTAGCGGGAGCGGTGAGCAGTTCTTC.

This clonotype has ten or more counts. The gene calls are TRBV15 and TRBJ2-7, with TRBD1 identical over 7 bases. This CDR3 is built from 14 residues. CDR1 and CDR2 (germline): LNHNV, YYDKDF (reference sequence). V trimming: 2 bases; J trimming: 5 bases; junction bases outside the gene matches: 6. CDR3 amino acids: CATSRQGQRDEQYF. In nucleotides, the CDR3 is TGTGCCACCAGCAGACAGGGACAGAGGGACGAGCAGTACTTC. The full variable domain, with the rest looked up from reference TRBV15 and TRBJ2-7, is DAMVIQNPRYQVTQFGKPVTLSCSQTLNHNVMYWYQQKSSQAPKLLFHYYDKDFNNEADTPDNFQSRRPNTSFCFLDIRSPGLGDTAMYLCATSRQGQRDEQYFGPGTRLTVT.

V and J are TRBV5-1 and TRBJ2-5, with 16 bases identical to TRBD2. The CDR3 has 17 residues. V shed 1 base, J shed 3 bases, and the junction held 3 bases outside the gene matches. CDR1 is SGHRS, CDR2 YFSETQ, per germline. The CDR3 protein is CASSLFGTSGGEETQYF. The CDR3, as DNA: TGCGCCAGCAGCTTGTTCGGGACTAGCGGGGGGGAAGAGACCCAGTACTTC.

This chain connects TRBV5-1 to TRBJ2-6; D might be TRBD2 (6 bases). Between the trimmed V and J ends, which lost 0 bases and 1 base, there was a span of 8 bases. The CDR3 is 16 amino acids. The germline CDR1 and CDR2 sequences are SGHRS and YFSETQ. CDR3 region: CASSLVAGSGANVLTF. CDR3 DNA sequence: TGCGCCAGCAGCTTGGTGGCGGGGTCTGGGGCCAACGTCCTGACTTTC.

The rearrangement links TRBV12-3 or TRBV12-4 to TRBJ2-7; a weak D match, TRBD1 (7 bases). V was shortened by 3 bases and J by 5 bases, with 17 bases between the two germline ends. This CDR3 contains 15 residues. CDR3 amino acids: CASSFGGKGADEQYV. CDR3 nucleotide sequence: TGTGCCAGCAGTTTTGGGGGGAAGGGGGCCGACGAGCAGTACGTC.